This T cell receptor (beta chain) was retrieved from a study of blood T cell repertoires in COVID-19. Overall study context: Material from acute and convalescent COVID-19 was sourced from the United States, Italy and Spain. Sample material is recorded as cDNA or gDNA derived from T cells, B-cell-depleted T cells, or PBMCs.

Original methodology: Estimated nucleated cell counts came from reference gene primer amplification. Assay: immunoSEQ multiplex PCR; the TCRdb copy retains only in-frame clones and omits some. Clone size and the V and J calls come from that table; the DNA yielded D and trimming. Of roughly 250,000 clones in the sample, roughly 90% were seen once. J lost 5 bases, V lost 4 bases, and 8 bases had no gene match. This CDR3 region has 16 residues. Germline V CDR1 and CDR2: KGHSH, LQKENI. The sequencing sample was made of peripheral blood. The chain is built from TRBV18 and TRBJ2-7, with 13 bases identical to TRBD2. The TCR sequence derives from a woman between 35 and 50 years old who had recovered from COVID-19. CDR3 protein: CASSQVTSGRSNEQYF. CDR3 in DNA: TGTGCCAGCTCACAAGTGACTAGCGGGAGGAGTAACGAGCAGTACTTC. Supplemented by reference TRBV18 and TRBJ2-7, the full variable domain reads NAGVMQNPRHLVRRRGQEARLRCSPMKGHSHVYWYRQLPEEGLKFMVYLQKENIIDESGMPKERFSAEFPKEGPSILRIQQVVRGDSAAYFCASSQVTSGRSNEQYFGPGTRLTVT.